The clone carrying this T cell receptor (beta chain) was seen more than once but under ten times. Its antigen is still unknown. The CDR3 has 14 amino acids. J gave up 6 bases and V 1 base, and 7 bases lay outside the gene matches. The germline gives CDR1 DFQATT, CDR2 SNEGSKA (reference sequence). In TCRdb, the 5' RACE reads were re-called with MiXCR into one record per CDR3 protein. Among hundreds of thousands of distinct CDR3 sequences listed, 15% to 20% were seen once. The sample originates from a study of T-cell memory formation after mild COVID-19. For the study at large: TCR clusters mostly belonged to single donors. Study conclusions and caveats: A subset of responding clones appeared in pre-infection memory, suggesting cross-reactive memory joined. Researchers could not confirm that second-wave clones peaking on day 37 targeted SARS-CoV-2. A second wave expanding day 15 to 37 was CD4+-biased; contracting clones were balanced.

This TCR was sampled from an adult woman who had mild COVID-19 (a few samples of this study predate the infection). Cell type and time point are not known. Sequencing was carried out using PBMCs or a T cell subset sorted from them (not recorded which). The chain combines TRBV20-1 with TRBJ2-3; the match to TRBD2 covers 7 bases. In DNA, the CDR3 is TGCAGTGCTAGAGGGCGGGGGTCGGGGGATACGCAGTATTTT. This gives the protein CSARGRGSGDTQYF.